What follows is one T cell receptor (beta chain) and its context. This clonotype was seen more than once but under ten times. The antigen it binds to is not known. No base quality information exists; no much larger clone differs at one position. TCRdb records Illumina HiSeq 2500 as the sequencer. Quantitative 5'-RACE with molecular barcodes was used to prepare TCR beta libraries. The paper's data handling went like this. A new computational method, built on a probabilistic model of VDJ rearrangement, was used to identify disease-linked TCR variants. TCRdb itself trimmed the public reads at Q25 with fastp, ran MiXCR and retained productive beta chains. Identical CDR3 protein sequences are pooled into one entry, listed with their most common genes and DNA. The V and J calls and clone size come from TCRdb's table, not from the authors' own analysis. The sample table contains about 420,000 distinct CDR3 sequences; only one count was recorded for around 20% of them. The ten largest clones capture 16% of the sample.

This record belongs to a study of CD8 T cells in ankylosing spondylitis (dated by TCRdb to the late 2010s). Regarding the study in general: To find TCR variants linked to disease, the study profiled T cell receptor beta repertoires in ankylosing spondylitis patients and healthy donors. The full study cohort was made up of about two dozen ankylosing spondylitis patients and fewer than 120 healthy donors. Samples of peripheral blood were taken, and for ankylosing spondylitis patients, synovial fluid was collected as well.

Here is what the overall study found, with its caveats: Significant enrichment of the disease-linked clones was reported in matched synovial fluid samples from ankylosing spondylitis patients. In peripheral blood, the disease-linked clones were found at relatively low frequencies and had a CD8+ phenotype. Blood from ankylosing spondylitis patients appeared to be characterized by a TCR beta motif made up of about 8 highly homologous amino acid variants. Some TCR beta motif variants had previously been reported in synovial fluid and blood of reactive arthritis patients, which suggested common disease-initiation mechanisms.

V is clipped by 1 base and J by 7 bases, and the sequence between their germline boundaries is 14 bases long. CDR1 and CDR2 were assigned from the germline V gene as SGHRS and YFSETQ. Including the terminal cysteine and phenylalanine, the CDR3 comprises 15 residues. Only the CDR3 DNA stays, 45 bases, in frame from base 1. The clonotype comes from a male donor with ankylosing spondylitis. Sequenced input: blood, either unsorted or a sorted T cell fraction (not recorded which). Recombination joined TRBV5-1 with TRBJ1-4, and perhaps TRBD1 as D gene, on 6 matching bases. The DNA reads TGCGCCAGCAGCTTGTCCCAGGGGATGGGTGAAAAACTGTTTTTT. Its protein product is CASSLSQGMGEKLFF.